The clone carrying this T cell receptor beta chain showed up just a few times. What it binds is not known. The sample comes from a study of identical twins. Notes on the study in general: Models underestimated out-of-frame TCR alpha sharing in monozygotic twins. Beta out-of-frame sequences showed weaker excess twin sharing.

TCRdb processed the 5' RACE reads anew with MiXCR; each CDR3 protein has one entry. This sample has 200,000 to 250,000 distinct CDR3 sequences, with 5% to 7% found just once. Germline V gene data show CDR1 as LGHNA and CDR2 as YSLEER. Trimming took 3 bases from V and 0 from J, leaving 17 bases between them. This CDR3 has 18 residues. The same sample was also used in a study of T cells expressing NK-cell markers. That study adds: Serological testing identified most of the eight sequenced donors as HCMV-seropositive and one as seronegative. Within several experiments, an anti-gamma-delta TCR antibody kept the sorting limited to alpha-beta TCR T cells.

The receptor was derived from a woman aged 18-30 years in good health. V and J are TRBV4-3 and TRBJ2-2; TRBD2 might be the D (8 bases). Sequenced input: CD8+ T cells sorted from blood. As DNA, the CDR3 is TGCGCCAGCAGCCAGGGACAGCGGGGGAGGTCGAACACCGGGGAGCTGTTTTTT. Its protein product is CASSQGQRGRSNTGELFF.